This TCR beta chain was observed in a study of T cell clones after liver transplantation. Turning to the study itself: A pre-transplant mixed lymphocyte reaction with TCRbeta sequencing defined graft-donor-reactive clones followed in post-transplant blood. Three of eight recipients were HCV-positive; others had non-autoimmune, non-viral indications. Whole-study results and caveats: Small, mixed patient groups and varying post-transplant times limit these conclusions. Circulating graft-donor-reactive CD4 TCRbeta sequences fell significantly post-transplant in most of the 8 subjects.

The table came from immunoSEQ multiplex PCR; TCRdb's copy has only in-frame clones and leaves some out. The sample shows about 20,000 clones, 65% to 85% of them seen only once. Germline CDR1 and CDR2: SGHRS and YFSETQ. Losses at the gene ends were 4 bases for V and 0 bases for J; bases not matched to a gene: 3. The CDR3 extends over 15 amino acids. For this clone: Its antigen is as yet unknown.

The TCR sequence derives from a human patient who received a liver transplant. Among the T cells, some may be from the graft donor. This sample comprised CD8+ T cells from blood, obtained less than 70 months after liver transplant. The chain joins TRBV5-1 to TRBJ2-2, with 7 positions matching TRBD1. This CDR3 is CASSPGTANTGELFF. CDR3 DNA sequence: TGCGCCAGCAGCCCCGGGACAGCGAACACCGGGGAGCTGTTTTTT.